What follows are 15 T cell receptor beta chains derived from one specimen sequenced in a study of CD8+CD57+ T cells in acquired aplastic anemia. Both TCR beta VDJ combination and CDR3 sequence profiling were carried out. Genomic DNA was the template for this profiling. TCRdb used MiXCR to reprocess the reads, holding one entry per CDR3 protein. The sample has around 400,000 distinct CDR3 sequences, 65% to 80% seen once. The sample comprised sorted CD4+, CD8+, or CD8+CD57+ T cells (not recorded which) from PBMCs. All receptors come from a human donor in good health, serving as a control.

To note about this clonotype: The junction differs from germline at one of its ends, possibly a read error. Here the CDR3 reads CVSTPGDTGAGDTRYF. Written as DNA, the CDR3 is TGTGTCAGTACCCCTGGGGATACGGGGGCTGGAGACACCAGATATTTT. The rearrangement uses TRBV19 and TRBJ1-3; perhaps TRBD1 as D (6 bases). The CDR3 is 16 residues long. CDR1 and CDR2 (germline): LNHDA, SQIVND (reference sequence). Based on the CDR3 plus reference TRBV19 and TRBJ1-3, the full variable domain is DGGITQSPKYLFRKEGQNVTLSCEQNLNHDAMYWYRQDPGQGLRLIYYSQIVNDFQKGDIAEGYSVSREKKESFPLTVTSAQKNPTAFYLCVSTPGDTGAGDTRYFGEGSWLTVV.

Of note for this clonotype: One base away lies a much larger clone, so this may be a sequencing read error. V is TRBV9 and J is TRBJ1-2; D is perhaps TRBD1 (5 bases). CDR3 length equals 15 residues. Per the germline V gene, CDR1 is SGDLS and CDR2 is YYNGEE. Trimming left V 4 bases short and J 4 bases short, with 17 bases between. CDR3 nucleotides: TGTGCCAGCAGCTTGGCTTTCAGGGTTGGCTATGGCTACACCTTC. Translating it yields CASSLAFRVGYGYTF.

This clonotype occurred once. The CDR3 protein is CASSDGDRDSPLHF. As DNA, the CDR3 is TGTGCCAGCAGTGACGGGGACAGGGATTCACCCCTCCACTTT. The chain joins TRBV6-1 to TRBJ1-6; 9 bases are a match to TRBD1. The junction had 2 bases not matched to a gene; V was cut back by 3 bases and J by 8 bases. CDR1 is MNHNS, CDR2 SASEGT, per germline. This CDR3 has 14 amino acids.

With respect to this clonotype: It is likely a read error, because the conserved phenylalanine at the end of the CDR3 is missing. It is unclear where the CDR3 begins or ends on the DNA, so no DNA is shown, and the CDR3 is as TCRdb lists it. The chain has TRBV7-2 and TRBJ1-2; the table's D call, TRBD1, has no DNA check behind it. Germline lookup yields CDR1 SGHTA and CDR2 FQGNSA. The CDR3 totals 13 residues, both ends included. CDR3 region: CASSNDRGYGYAA.

With regard to this clonotype: A much larger clone sits a single nucleotide away, making a read error possible. The V gene is TRBV7-3, the J gene TRBJ2-5, with unresolved D. CDR1 is SGHTA, CDR2 FQGTGA, per germline. The V end was cut by 5 bases, the J end by 0 bases, with 10 bases between. This CDR3 has 14 amino acids. This CDR3 is CASSPRRNQETQYF. CDR3 nucleotide sequence: TGTGCCAGCAGCCCAAGACGGAACCAAGAGACCCAGTACTTC.

V usage is TRBV12-3 or TRBV12-4 and J usage is TRBJ2-3; TRBD1 matches at 9 bases. V lost 6 bases and J lost 4; bases outside the gene matches: 5. The CDR3 is made up of 14 amino acids. CDR3 in amino acids: CASSSTGGPDTQYF. The CDR3, as DNA: TGTGCCAGCAGCTCGACAGGGGGACCAGATACGCAGTATTTT.

To note about this clonotype: At one of its ends the junction is not consistent with the germline gene, which may arise from a read error. The CDR3, as DNA: TGTGCCAGCAGCGTGCTACAGGGCCTACCTTCCTACAATGAGCAGTTCTTC. As protein: CASSVLQGLPSYNEQFF. This chain links TRBV5-1 with TRBJ2-1; tentative D call: TRBD1 (6 bases). The CDR3 runs to 17 residues. Germline V gene lookup returns CDR1 SGHRS and CDR2 YFSETQ.

On this clonotype itself: An end of the junction does not agree with germline; a read error may underlie this. The chain couples TRBV25-1 to TRBJ2-7; D ambiguous. Germline-derived CDR1 and CDR2 are MGHDK and SYGVNS. The CDR3 covers 14 residues. CDR3 coding DNA: TGCGCCAGCAGCCAGTTGAAGGGCACCTACGAGCAGTACTTC. This translates into CASSQLKGTYEQYF.

Regarding this clonotype: No conserved phenylalanine or tryptophan ends this CDR3, so it is likely a read error. No DNA is shown, since the ends of the CDR3 on it are uncertain; the CDR3 is the one TCRdb lists. The chain links TRBV9 to TRBJ1-5; the D call TRBD1 from the table was never checked on the DNA. Germline CDR1 reads SGDLS; CDR2 reads YYNGEE. The CDR3 region is 13 residues in length, termini included. CDR3 residues: CASSFGHNQPQNV.

The CDR3 sequence is CGDGQGDNQPQHF. CDR3 nucleotides: TGCGGCGACGGACAGGGGGACAATCAGCCCCAGCATTTT. The chain combines TRBV20-1 with TRBJ1-5; TRBD1 aligns across 10 bases. The CDR3 is made up of 13 amino acids. In germline, CDR1 is DFQATT, CDR2 SNEGSKA (reference sequence).

This clonotype was recorded a few times. The chain joins TRBV20-1 to TRBJ2-4; 9 bases agree with TRBD1. Germline CDR1 and CDR2: DFQATT and SNEGSKA (reference sequence). CDR3 length equals 15 residues. J gave up 6 bases and V 0 bases, and 6 bases lay outside the gene matches. Here the CDR3 DNA reads TGCAGTGCTAGAGAGGGGGGGACAGGGTTAAACATTCAGTACTTC. Encoded protein: CSAREGGTGLNIQYF.

The V call is TRBV19, the J call TRBJ2-7; 12 positions match TRBD1. The CDR3 runs 14 residues. Germline trimming cut 7 bases from V and 5 bases from J; bases unmatched to any gene: 6. Germline values: CDR1 LNHDA, CDR2 SQIVND (reference sequence). CDR3 DNA: TGTGCCAGTACACCGGGACAGGGGGCTGACGAGCAGTACTTC. It codes for CASTPGQGADEQYF.

The rearrangement joins TRBV20-1 to TRBJ2-7; the match to TRBD2 covers 12 bases. Germline-derived CDR1 and CDR2 are DFQATT and SNEGSKA (reference sequence). This CDR3 is 16 amino acids long. J lost 2 bases, V lost 2 bases, and 7 bases had no gene match. In DNA form, the CDR3 reads TGCAGTGCTAGATCGTCTAGCGGGAGGGAAACCTACGAGCAGTACTTC. Translating it yields CSARSSSGRETYEQYF.

V and J are TRBV7-6 and TRBJ2-7; the D gene is possibly TRBD2 (6 bases). Trimming pared 8 bases from V and 2 bases from J, leaving 13 bases between. CDR3 length equals 13 residues. Germline CDR1 and CDR2: SGHVS and FNYEAQ. As DNA, the CDR3 is TGTGCCAGCGCCGTGGGACTCACCTACGAGCAGTACTTC. Its protein product is CASAVGLTYEQYF.

Regarding this clonotype: A much bigger clone sits one base away, suggesting this may be a read error. This sequence joins TRBV4-2 and TRBJ2-2; 8 nucleotides match TRBD2. This CDR3 has 15 amino acids. Germline CDR1 LGHNA, CDR2 YNFKEQ. DNA for the CDR3: TGTGCCAGCAGCCAAGATAGCGGGACCACCGGGGAGCCGTTTTTT. Amino acid sequence: CASSQDSGTTGEPFF.